This entry lists 31 T cell receptor beta chains sequenced from one sample in a study of spatial heterogeneity in lung cancer. TCRdb re-derived calls from the 5' RACE reads in MiXCR, one entry per CDR3 protein. Here the sample spans 35,000 to 45,000 distinct CDR3 sequences, 5.2% being singletons. Time point described: sample taken at primary tumor resection. Unsorted samples of tumor, nontumor lung or frozen PBMC had their whole RNA sequenced. The material was PBMCs, obtained at surgery. The receptor source for this set is a female donor with early-stage non-small cell lung cancer.

Many counts were recorded for this clonotype. J is TRBJ2-1 and V is TRBV20-1; 9 nucleotides agree with TRBD1. Germline loops: CDR1 DFQATT, CDR2 SNEGSKA (reference sequence). V lost 0 bases and J lost 10; bases outside the gene matches: 7. The length of the CDR3 is 14 residues. The DNA of the CDR3 is TGCAGTGCTAGAGAACCTACAGGGGGCGGAGAGCAGTTCTTC. Amino acids: CSAREPTGGGEQFF.

J is TRBJ2-5 and V is TRBV20-1; 13 bases fit TRBD2. With 6 bases clipped from V and 5 bases from J, the junction kept 9 bases outside the gene matches. This CDR3 contains 15 residues. Germline V gene lookup returns CDR1 DFQATT and CDR2 SNEGSKA (reference sequence). The CDR3 DNA is TGCAGTGCCCCCACTAGCGGGGGGGTTGTGGAGACCCAGTACTTC. Amino acid sequence: CSAPTSGGVVETQYF.

This clonotype was counted ten times or more. DNA of the CDR3: TGTGCCAGTAGTTCAGCCGGGGGCTCGGAGACCCAGTACTTC. It is translated as CASSSAGGSETQYF. The chain joins TRBV19 to TRBJ2-5; D may correspond to TRBD1 or TRBD2 (6 bases each). V was clipped by 5 bases and J by 5 bases, with 15 bases between them. CDR1 LNHDA and CDR2 SQIVND come from the germline V gene (reference sequence). The CDR3 extends over 14 amino acids.

This clonotype was recorded at least ten times. An end of the junction does not agree with germline; a read error may underlie this. V usage is TRBV11-2 and J usage is TRBJ2-3, with TRBD2 identical over 10 bases. The CDR3 runs 17 residues. Germline values: CDR1 SGHAT, CDR2 FQNNGV. CDR3 DNA sequence: TGTGCCAGCAGTAATAGACCTCGACTAGCGGGCACTGATACGCAGTATTTT. Translation: CASSNRPRLAGTDTQYF.

The chain carries TRBV6-5 and TRBJ2-7, with 7 bases fitting TRBD1. The germline V gene has CDR1 MNHEY and CDR2 SVGAGI. This CDR3 has 14 residues. V lost 3 bases and J lost 5; bases outside the gene matches: 7. CDR3 loop: CASSYRGQGDEQYF. The CDR3, as DNA: TGTGCCAGCAGTTATAGGGGGCAAGGGGACGAGCAGTACTTC.

Ten or more counts support this clonotype. The V gene is TRBV7-2, the J gene TRBJ1-5; D uncertain. The ends were cut back, 2 bases at V and 5 bases at J, with 7 bases in the middle. Germline V gives CDR1 SGHTA, CDR2 FQGNSA. The CDR3 is 13 residues long. As DNA, the CDR3 is TGTGCCAGCAGCTTAATGTCCGATCAGCCCCAGCATTTT. Encoded protein: CASSLMSDQPQHF.

This clonotype was seen many times. This chain links TRBV29-1 with TRBJ1-5; no reliable D call. The CDR3 is made up of 13 amino acids. The germline V gene has CDR1 SQVTM and CDR2 ANQGSEA. Trimming shortened V by 6 bases and J by 3 bases, and 12 bases separated the two germline ends. CDR3 DNA: TGCAGCGTCCTGGAACTGCCCAATCAGCCCCAGCATTTT. Protein product: CSVLELPNQPQHF. The whole variable domain, filled in from reference TRBV29-1 and TRBJ1-5, reads SAVISQKPSRDICQRGTSLTIQCQVDSQVTMMFWYRQQPGQSLTLIATANQGSEATYESGFVIDKFPISRPNLTFSTLTVSNMSPEDSSIYLCSVLELPNQPQHFGDGTRLSIL.

This clonotype was seen a handful of times. CDR3 nucleotide sequence: TGTGCCAGCAGCGTAGAGGCTCTGGTGGATACGCAGTATTTT. As protein: CASSVEALVDTQYF. This chain uses TRBV9 with TRBJ2-3; no clear D gene. The CDR3 totals 14 residues. V was clipped by 0 bases and J by 6 bases, with 11 bases between them. Looked up from germline, CDR1 is SGDLS and CDR2 is YYNGEE.

In this sample, this clonotype turned up many times. V is TRBV21-1 and J is TRBJ2-7; the DNA was not compared with TRBD1, the D call given in the table. TRBV21-1 is designated a pseudogene. The CDR3 length is 14 residues. CDR3 DNA sequence: TGTGCCAGCAGGAGAAAACCGGGGGTCTACGAGCAGTACTTC. It encodes CASRRKPGVYEQYF.

The sample holds many counts of this clonotype. This chain joins TRBV6-2 or TRBV6-3 and TRBJ2-1; possibly TRBD2 for D (6 bases). The CDR3 is 12 residues long. V gave up 0 bases and J gave up 11 bases, with 8 bases separating them. The germline gives CDR1 MNHEY, CDR2 SVGEGT. DNA for the CDR3: TGTGCCAGCAGTTACTCTAGCGGTAAGCAGTTCTTC. It encodes CASSYSSGKQFF.

This clonotype was recorded at least ten times. The chain couples TRBV5-6 to TRBJ2-7; 8 nucleotides match TRBD1. The junction had 10 bases not matched to a gene; V was cut back by 6 bases and J by 5 bases. This CDR3 spans 14 amino acids. Germline CDR1 SGHDT, CDR2 YYEEEE. The CDR3 DNA is TGTGCCAGCAAGACTATCGGACAGGGCAACGAGCAGTACTTC. Protein: CASKTIGQGNEQYF.

This clonotype was counted only a few times. The V gene is TRBV27, the J gene TRBJ2-5, with unresolved D. V was trimmed by 8 bases and J by 4 bases, leaving 5 bases between them. Germline values: CDR1 MNHEY, CDR2 SMNVEV (reference sequence). This CDR3 spans 10 amino acids. The CDR3 DNA reads TGTGCCAGCTGGGGAGAGACCCAGTACTTC. Protein product: CASWGETQYF.

The V and J genes are TRBV20-1 and TRBJ1-5, with D perhaps matching TRBD1 (6 bases). CDR1 DFQATT and CDR2 SNEGSKA come from the germline V gene (reference sequence). The CDR3 is 16 amino acids. Trimming left V 2 bases short and J 3 bases short, with 17 bases between. The CDR3 region is CSARPGEGTLNQPQHF. The DNA for the CDR3 is TGCAGTGCTAGACCCGGTGAGGGGACACTCAATCAGCCCCAGCATTTT.

This clonotype occurred a few times. The chain is built from TRBV7-9 and TRBJ2-7; no clear D. Germline V CDR1 and CDR2: SEHNR, FQNEAQ (reference sequence). V was pared by 1 base and J by 1 base, with 8 bases between. The CDR3 has 14 residues. The CDR3, as DNA: TGTGCCAGCAGCTTAGGAATGGCATCCTACGAGCAGTACTTC. Translating gives CASSLGMASYEQYF.

There are many counts of this clonotype. This chain links TRBV2 with TRBJ1-1; no reliable D call. The CDR3 is made up of 15 amino acids. V lost 5 bases to trimming and J lost 2 bases, with 15 bases between them. Germline V gives CDR1 SNHLY, CDR2 FYNNEI. The CDR3 sequence: CASSPSRGRNTEAFF. DNA for the CDR3: TGTGCCAGCAGTCCGAGTCGAGGACGAAACACTGAAGCTTTCTTT. The complete variable domain, with remaining parts taken from reference TRBV2 and TRBJ1-1, reads EPEVTQTPSHQVTQMGQEVILRCVPISNHLYFYWYRQILGQKVEFLVSFYNNEISEKSEIFDDQFSVERPDGSNFTLKIRSTKLEDSAMYFCASSPSRGRNTEAFFGQGTRLTVV.

As concerns this clonotype: No conserved phenylalanine or tryptophan is present at the end of the CDR3, so a read error is the likely explanation. The chain links TRBV10-2 to TRBJ2-1, with D perhaps given as TRBD1 or TRBD2 (6 bases each). With 2 bases removed from V and 9 bases from J, the gap between germline ends came to 20 bases. CDR1 and CDR2 from the germline V gene are WSHSY and SAAADI. This CDR3 spans 16 amino acids. CDR3 sequence: CASSEGGPGTLGEQFS. The CDR3 nucleotides are TGCGCCAGCAGTGAGGGGGGGCCAGGGACCCTTGGTGAGCAGTTCTCC.

This clonotype was counted ten times or more. The V call is TRBV28, the J call TRBJ2-2, with D possibly being TRBD1 (6 bases). V was clipped by 0 bases and J by 3 bases, with 8 bases between them. Germline CDR1 MDHEN, CDR2 SYDVKM. This CDR3 spans 15 amino acids. The CDR3 loop is CASSLWGADTGELFF. The CDR3 nucleotides read TGTGCCAGCAGTTTATGGGGGGCAGACACCGGGGAGCTGTTTTTT.

This clonotype came up many times. This chain joins TRBV4-1 and TRBJ1-1; D uncertain. CDR1 MGHRA and CDR2 YSYEKL come from the germline V gene. V was shortened by 2 bases and J by 1 base, with 11 bases between the two germline ends. CDR3 length equals 15 residues. CDR3 amino acids: CASSQLEKKNTEAFF. The CDR3 bases are TGCGCCAGCAGCCAACTGGAAAAGAAGAACACTGAAGCTTTCTTT.

This clonotype showed up just a few times. The rearrangement joins TRBV7-9 to TRBJ1-2; D remains ambiguous. The germline V and J ends were trimmed by 0 bases and 8 bases, with 7 bases remaining between them. The length of the CDR3 is 12 residues. Germline values: CDR1 SEHNR, CDR2 FQNEAQ (reference sequence). The CDR3 DNA follows: TGTGCCAGCAGCTTAGCTACAGAGGGCTACACCTTC. This translates into CASSLATEGYTF.

This clonotype is deemed medium-sized. J is TRBJ1-2 and V is TRBV29-1; the D gene is possibly TRBD1 (5 bases). CDR1 is SQVTM and CDR2 is ANQGSEA in the germline V gene. The CDR3 contains 11 residues. Trimming removed 7 bases from V and 5 bases from J, with 11 bases in between. CDR3 residues: CSAMGDYGYTF. In DNA form, the CDR3 reads TGCAGCGCCATGGGGGATTATGGCTACACCTTC.

Many counts were recorded for this clonotype. The CDR3 reads CASSPGQGGNSPLHF. CDR3 nucleotide sequence: TGTGCCAGCAGCCCCGGACAGGGAGGTAATTCACCCCTCCACTTT. The chain couples TRBV11-2 to TRBJ1-6; 8 positions agree with TRBD1. Germline values: CDR1 SGHAT, CDR2 FQNNGV. Trimming cost V 5 bases and J 6 bases; bases outside gene matches: 6. The CDR3 consists of 15 residues.

This clonotype was detected ten times or more. The rearrangement uses TRBV20-1 and TRBJ2-1; D might be TRBD1 or TRBD2, each matching 6 bases. Germline CDR1 reads DFQATT; CDR2 reads SNEGSKA (reference sequence). Trimming left V 6 bases short and J 10 bases short, with 13 bases between. The CDR3 totals 11 residues. CDR3 sequence: CSALRGLEQFF. The DNA of the CDR3 is TGCAGTGCCCTCCGGGGGCTGGAGCAGTTCTTC.

On this clonotype itself: A much more abundant neighbour one base away suggests this may be a read error. The genes are TRBV20-1 and TRBJ2-7, with a weak D call TRBD2 (6 bases). The CDR3 totals 15 residues. The V end was cut by 2 bases, the J end by 3 bases, with 17 bases between. The V gene's germline CDR1 is DFQATT and CDR2 SNEGSKA (reference sequence). This chain's CDR3 is CSARSTDDGGYEQYF. The CDR3 DNA reads as TGCAGTGCTAGATCCACCGATGACGGGGGCTACGAGCAGTACTTC.

This clonotype was counted at least ten times. This chain links TRBV7-9 with TRBJ2-7; D is possibly TRBD1 (5 bases). The CDR3 totals 15 residues. Trimming pared 1 base from V and 3 bases from J, leaving 13 bases between. The germline V gene has CDR1 SEHNR and CDR2 FQNEAQ (reference sequence). CDR3 loop: CASSLESRQGYEQYF. CDR3 in DNA: TGTGCCAGCAGCTTAGAGTCCCGGCAGGGCTACGAGCAGTACTTC.

In this sample, this clonotype turned up many times. The rearrangement joins TRBV4-3 to TRBJ1-6; D unresolved. Trimming pared 2 bases from V and 0 bases from J, leaving 8 bases between. The CDR3 runs to 16 residues. The germline CDR1 and CDR2 sequences are LGHNA and YSLEER. CDR3 protein: CASSQSGSSYNSPLHF. For the CDR3, the DNA is TGCGCCAGCAGCCAAAGTGGGAGCTCCTATAATTCACCCCTCCACTTT.

A few counts support this clonotype. This chain uses TRBV12-3 or TRBV12-4 with TRBJ2-1; no clear D gene. This CDR3 region has 14 residues. The V end lost 8 bases, the J end lost 9 bases, and 20 bases lay between the germline ends. The DNA for the CDR3 is TGTGCCAGCCAGAGACCGGTACTTCGGGTTGAGCAGTTCTTC. It codes for CASQRPVLRVEQFF.

This clonotype was counted only a few times. The V and J genes are TRBV6-2 or TRBV6-3 and TRBJ1-6, with TRBD1 matching 8 bases. The V segment lost 2 bases and the J segment 6 bases; nucleotides outside the gene matches: 3. In germline, CDR1 is MNHEY, CDR2 SVGEGT. The CDR3 runs 15 residues. The CDR3 coding sequence is TGTGCCAGCAGTTACATCGGACAGGGTAATTCACCCCTCCACTTT. It encodes CASSYIGQGNSPLHF.

This clonotype was recorded at least ten times. This sequence joins TRBV9 and TRBJ2-2, with 14 bases identical to TRBD2. The CDR3 loop spans 16 amino acids. The ends lost 4 bases at V and 3 bases at J; junction bases unmatched: 2. The germline gives CDR1 SGDLS, CDR2 YYNGEE. The CDR3 DNA reads as TGTGCCAGCAGCAGGGGACTAGCGGGGGACACCGGGGAGCTGTTTTTT. It translates to CASSRGLAGDTGELFF. Full variable domain (missing parts from reference TRBV9 and TRBJ2-2): DSGVTQTPKHLITATGQRVTLRCSPRSGDLSVYWYQQSLDQGLQFLIQYYNGEERAKGNILERFSAQQFPDLHSELNLSSLELGDSALYFCASSRGLAGDTGELFFGEGSRLTVL.

Many counts were recorded for this clonotype. The chain couples TRBV19 to TRBJ2-5; 8 nucleotides align to TRBD1. V trimming: 5 bases; J trimming: 2 bases; junction bases outside the gene matches: 4. The V gene's germline CDR1 is LNHDA and CDR2 SQIVND (reference sequence). The CDR3 has 14 residues. CDR3 in amino acids: CASSLNRGQETQYF. The CDR3, as DNA: TGTGCCAGTAGTTTAAACAGGGGGCAAGAGACCCAGTACTTC.

This clonotype was counted ten times or more. The chain joins TRBV5-5 to TRBJ2-5, with D possibly matching TRBD1 (6 bases). V gave up 3 bases and J gave up 3 bases, with 9 bases separating them. This CDR3 has 13 residues. Germline V gene lookup returns CDR1 SGHKS and CDR2 YYEKEE (reference sequence). The CDR3 region has the DNA TGTGCCAGCAGCTGGGCAGGGGAAGAGACCCAGTACTTC. Translated: CASSWAGEETQYF.

This clonotype was seen repeatedly, ten times or more. The chain uses TRBV29-1 and TRBJ1-3; a weak D match, TRBD1 (6 bases). The germline V and J ends were trimmed by 4 bases and 4 bases, with 17 bases remaining between them. The germline V gene encodes CDR1 SQVTM and CDR2 ANQGSEA. The length of the CDR3 is 15 residues. CDR3 protein: CSVVVRGLRGNTIYF. The DNA for the CDR3 is TGCAGCGTTGTCGTTAGGGGGTTGCGAGGAAACACCATATATTTT.